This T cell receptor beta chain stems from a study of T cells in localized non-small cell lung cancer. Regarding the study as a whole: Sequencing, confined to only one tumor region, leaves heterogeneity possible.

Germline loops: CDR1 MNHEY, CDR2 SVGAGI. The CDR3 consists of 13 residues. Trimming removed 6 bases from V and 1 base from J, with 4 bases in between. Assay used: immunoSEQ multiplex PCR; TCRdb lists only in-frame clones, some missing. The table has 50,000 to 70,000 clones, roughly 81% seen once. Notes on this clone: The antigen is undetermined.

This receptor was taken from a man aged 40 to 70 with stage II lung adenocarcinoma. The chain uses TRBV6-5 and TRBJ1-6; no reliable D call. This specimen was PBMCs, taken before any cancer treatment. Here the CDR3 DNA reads TGTGCCAGCAGGGGATCCTATAATTCACCCCTCCACTTT. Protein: CASRGSYNSPLHF.